The TCR beta chain described here comes from a study of CD8 T cells in ankylosing spondylitis. TCRdb analysed the 5' RACE reads with MiXCR anew, one entry per CDR3 protein. The table includes hundreds of thousands of distinct CDR3 sequences, roughly 12% detected once. Worth noting for this clonotype: No antigen is known for it.

Study findings and constraints: Within ankylosing spondylitis blood, a TCR beta motif made up of fewer than ten highly homologous variants appeared to be characteristic.

The germline gives CDR1 DFQATT, CDR2 SNEGSKA (reference sequence). The CDR3 consists of 14 residues. Trimming took 3 bases from V and 0 from J, leaving 9 bases between them. The chain is built from TRBV20-1 and TRBJ2-1, with unresolved D. This clonotype was obtained from a male donor with ankylosing spondylitis. The sample comprised blood, either unsorted or a sorted T cell fraction (not recorded which). The chain's CDR3 is CSASKTSSYNEQFF. DNA for the CDR3: TGCAGTGCTAGTAAGACGAGCTCCTACAATGAGCAGTTCTTC.